This T cell receptor beta chain was sequenced in a study of response to subunit inactivated influenza vaccine. Study-wide results and caveats: Authors suggested that a seasonal influenza vaccination recruits few new T cells each time.

TCRdb re-called the RT-PCR reads through MiXCR, storing one row per CDR3 protein. The sample contains 600,000 to 850,000 distinct CDR3 sequences, around 15% of which appear only once. About this clonotype: Antigen specificity is unknown.

Sample: PBMCs from blood, taken approximately 15 days before vaccination. This clonotype was sampled from a man aged 45-65 years who received an inactivated influenza vaccine.

Here the CDR3 reads CASSLWVDRGPNTEAFF. In nucleotides, the CDR3 is TGTGCCAGCAGCTTATGGGTAGACAGGGGCCCGAACACTGAAGCTTTCTTT. The chain carries TRBV7-2 and TRBJ1-1; 8 positions match TRBD1. This CDR3 is built from 17 residues. Germline assignment: CDR1 SGHTA and CDR2 FQGNSA. V lost 2 bases, J lost 1 base, and 9 bases stayed unmatched.